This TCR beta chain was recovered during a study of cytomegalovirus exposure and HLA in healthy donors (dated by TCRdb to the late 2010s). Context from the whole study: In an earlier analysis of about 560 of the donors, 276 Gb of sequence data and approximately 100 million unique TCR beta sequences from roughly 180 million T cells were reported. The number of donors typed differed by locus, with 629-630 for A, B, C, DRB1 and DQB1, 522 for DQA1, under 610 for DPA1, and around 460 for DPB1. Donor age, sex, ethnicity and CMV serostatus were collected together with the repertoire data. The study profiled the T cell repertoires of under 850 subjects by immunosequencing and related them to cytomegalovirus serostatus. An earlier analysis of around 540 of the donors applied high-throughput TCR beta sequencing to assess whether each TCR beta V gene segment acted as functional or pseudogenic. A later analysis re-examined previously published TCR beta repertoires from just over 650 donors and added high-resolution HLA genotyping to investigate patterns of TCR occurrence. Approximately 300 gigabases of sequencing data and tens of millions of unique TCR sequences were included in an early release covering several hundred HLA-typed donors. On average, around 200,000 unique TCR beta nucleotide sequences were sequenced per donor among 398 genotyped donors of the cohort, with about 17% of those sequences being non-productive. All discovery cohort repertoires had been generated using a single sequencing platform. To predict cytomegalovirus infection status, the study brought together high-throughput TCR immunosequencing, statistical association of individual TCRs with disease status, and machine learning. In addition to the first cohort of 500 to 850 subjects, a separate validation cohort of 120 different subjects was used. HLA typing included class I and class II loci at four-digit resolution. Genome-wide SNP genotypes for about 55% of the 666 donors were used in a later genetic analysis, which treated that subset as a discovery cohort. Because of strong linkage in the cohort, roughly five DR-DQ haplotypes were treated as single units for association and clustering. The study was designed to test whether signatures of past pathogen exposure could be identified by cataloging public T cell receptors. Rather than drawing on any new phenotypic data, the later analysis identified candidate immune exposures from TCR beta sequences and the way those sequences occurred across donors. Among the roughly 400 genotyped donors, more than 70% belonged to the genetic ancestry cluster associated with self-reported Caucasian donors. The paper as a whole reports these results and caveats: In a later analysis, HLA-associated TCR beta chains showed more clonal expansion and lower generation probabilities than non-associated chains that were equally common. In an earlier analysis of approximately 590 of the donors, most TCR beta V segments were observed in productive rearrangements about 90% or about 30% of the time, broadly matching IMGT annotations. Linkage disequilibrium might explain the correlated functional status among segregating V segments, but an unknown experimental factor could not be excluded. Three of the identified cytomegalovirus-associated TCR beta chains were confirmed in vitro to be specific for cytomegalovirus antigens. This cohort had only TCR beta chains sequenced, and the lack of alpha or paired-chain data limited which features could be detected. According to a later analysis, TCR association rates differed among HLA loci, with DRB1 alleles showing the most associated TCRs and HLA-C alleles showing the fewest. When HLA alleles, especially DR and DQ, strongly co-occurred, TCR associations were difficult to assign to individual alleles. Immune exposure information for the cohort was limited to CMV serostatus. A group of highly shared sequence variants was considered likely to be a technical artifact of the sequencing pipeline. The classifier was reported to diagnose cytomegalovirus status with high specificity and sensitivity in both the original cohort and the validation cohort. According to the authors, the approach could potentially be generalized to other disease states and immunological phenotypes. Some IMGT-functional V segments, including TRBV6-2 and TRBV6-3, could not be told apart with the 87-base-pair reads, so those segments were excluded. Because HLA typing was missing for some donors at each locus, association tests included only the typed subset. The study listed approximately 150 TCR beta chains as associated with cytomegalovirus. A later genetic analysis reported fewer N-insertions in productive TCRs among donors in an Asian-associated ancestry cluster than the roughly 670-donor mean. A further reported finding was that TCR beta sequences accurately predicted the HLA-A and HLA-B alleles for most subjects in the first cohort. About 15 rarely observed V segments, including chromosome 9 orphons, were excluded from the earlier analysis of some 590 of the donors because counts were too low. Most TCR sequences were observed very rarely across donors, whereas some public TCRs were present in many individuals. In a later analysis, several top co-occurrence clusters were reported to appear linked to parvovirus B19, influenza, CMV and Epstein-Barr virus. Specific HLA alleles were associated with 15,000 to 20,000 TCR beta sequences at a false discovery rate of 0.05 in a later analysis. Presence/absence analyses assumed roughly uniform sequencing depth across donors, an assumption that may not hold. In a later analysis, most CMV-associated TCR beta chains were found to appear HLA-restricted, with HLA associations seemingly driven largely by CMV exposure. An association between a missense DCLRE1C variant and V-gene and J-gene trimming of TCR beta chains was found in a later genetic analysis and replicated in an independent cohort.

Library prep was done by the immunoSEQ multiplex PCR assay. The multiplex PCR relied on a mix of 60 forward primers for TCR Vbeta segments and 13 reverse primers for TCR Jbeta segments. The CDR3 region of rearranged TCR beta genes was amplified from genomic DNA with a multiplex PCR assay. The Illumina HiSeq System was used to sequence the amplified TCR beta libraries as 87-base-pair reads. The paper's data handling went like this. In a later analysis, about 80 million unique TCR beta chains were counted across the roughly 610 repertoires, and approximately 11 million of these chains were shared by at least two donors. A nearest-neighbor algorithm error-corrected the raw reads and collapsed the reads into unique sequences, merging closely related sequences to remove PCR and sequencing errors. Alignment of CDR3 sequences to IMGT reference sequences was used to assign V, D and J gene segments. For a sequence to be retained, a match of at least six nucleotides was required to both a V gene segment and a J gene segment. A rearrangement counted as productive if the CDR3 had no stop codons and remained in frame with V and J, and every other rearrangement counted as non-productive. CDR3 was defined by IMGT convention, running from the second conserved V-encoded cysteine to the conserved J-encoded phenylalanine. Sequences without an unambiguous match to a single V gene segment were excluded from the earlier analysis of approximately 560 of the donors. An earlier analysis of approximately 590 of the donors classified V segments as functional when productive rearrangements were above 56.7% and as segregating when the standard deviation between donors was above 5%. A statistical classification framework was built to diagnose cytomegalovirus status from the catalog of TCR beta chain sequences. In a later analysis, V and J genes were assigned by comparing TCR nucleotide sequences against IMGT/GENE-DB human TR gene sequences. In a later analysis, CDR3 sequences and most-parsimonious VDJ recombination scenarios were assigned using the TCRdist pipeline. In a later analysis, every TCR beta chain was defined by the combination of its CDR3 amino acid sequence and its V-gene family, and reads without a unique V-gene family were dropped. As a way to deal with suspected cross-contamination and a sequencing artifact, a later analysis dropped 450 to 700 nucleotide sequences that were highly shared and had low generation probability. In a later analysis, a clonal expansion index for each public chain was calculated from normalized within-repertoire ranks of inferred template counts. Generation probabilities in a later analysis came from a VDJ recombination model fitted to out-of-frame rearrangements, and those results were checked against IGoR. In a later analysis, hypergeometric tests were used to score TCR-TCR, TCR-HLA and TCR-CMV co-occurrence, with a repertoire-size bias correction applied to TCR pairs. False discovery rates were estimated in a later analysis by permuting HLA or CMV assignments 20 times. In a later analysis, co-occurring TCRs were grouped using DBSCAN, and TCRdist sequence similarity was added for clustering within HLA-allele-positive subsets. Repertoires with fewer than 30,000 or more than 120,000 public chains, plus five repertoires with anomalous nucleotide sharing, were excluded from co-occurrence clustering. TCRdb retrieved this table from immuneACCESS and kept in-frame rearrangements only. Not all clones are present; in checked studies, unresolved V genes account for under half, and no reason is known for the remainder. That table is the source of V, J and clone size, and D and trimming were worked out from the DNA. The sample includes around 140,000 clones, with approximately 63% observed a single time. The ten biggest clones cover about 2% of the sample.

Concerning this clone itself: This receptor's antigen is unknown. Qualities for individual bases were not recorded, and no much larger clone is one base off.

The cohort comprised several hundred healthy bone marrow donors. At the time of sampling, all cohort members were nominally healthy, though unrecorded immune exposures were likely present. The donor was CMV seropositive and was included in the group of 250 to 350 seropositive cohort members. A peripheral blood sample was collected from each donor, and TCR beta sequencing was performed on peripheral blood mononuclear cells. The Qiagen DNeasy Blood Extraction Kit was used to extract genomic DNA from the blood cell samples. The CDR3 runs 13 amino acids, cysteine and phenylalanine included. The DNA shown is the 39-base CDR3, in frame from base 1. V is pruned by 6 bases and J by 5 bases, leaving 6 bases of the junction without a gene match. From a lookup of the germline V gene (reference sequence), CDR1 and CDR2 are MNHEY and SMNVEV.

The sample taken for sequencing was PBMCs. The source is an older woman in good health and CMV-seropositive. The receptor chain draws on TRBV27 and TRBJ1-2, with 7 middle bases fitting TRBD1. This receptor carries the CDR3 CASSLGTEYGYTF. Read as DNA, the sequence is TGTGCCAGCAGCCTCGGGACAGAATATGGCTACACCTTC.